The present T cell receptor (beta chain) was sequenced within a study of T-cell memory formation after mild COVID-19. The CDR3 spans 14 residues. Germline CDR1 is GTSNPN and CDR2 is SVGIG (reference sequence). V was pared by 4 bases and J by 10 bases, with 13 bases of the junction left unmatched. Of note for this clonotype: Its target is unknown.

TCRdb reprocessed the 5' RACE reads with MiXCR, giving one entry per CDR3 protein. The repertoire consists of 200,000 to 250,000 distinct CDR3 sequences, with approximately 10% occurring once and the leading ten covering 3% to 4%. Study-wide points: CD4+ contracting clones were mainly CM and EM; CD8+ ones, EMRA. The appearance of some responding clones in pre-infection memory suggested that cross-reactive memory joined.

The rearrangement links TRBV30 to TRBJ1-3, with 7 bases identical to TRBD1. Specimen: PBMCs or a T cell subset sorted from them (not recorded which). This clonotype was obtained from a man aged 18 to 30 who had mild COVID-19 (a few samples of this study predate the infection). Cell type and time point are not known. The DNA of the CDR3 is TGTGCCTGGAAGGGGGACAGCGGGTTGCGGACCATATATTTT. It translates to CAWKGDSGLRTIYF. Full variable domain (remainder filled in from reference TRBV30 and TRBJ1-3): SQTIHQWPATLVQPVGSPLSLECTVEGTSNPNLYWYRQAAGRGLQLLFYSVGIGQISSEVPQNLSASRPQDRQFILSSKKLLLSDSGFYLCAWKGDSGLRTIYFGEGSWLTVV.